These T cell receptor beta chains were read from a single sample in a study of OX40 agonist ivuxolimab in advanced cancers. Clones were read by immunoSEQ multiplex PCR, and TCRdb kept only the in-frame ones, dropping some. This sample has around 65,000 clones, with 88% found just once. The input for sequencing was CD4+ or CD8+ T cells sorted from blood, taken in a trial of the OX40 agonist ivuxolimab. The receptors here all came from an adult with an advanced solid tumor such as melanoma, head and neck, liver or kidney cancer. CDR3s include the opening cysteine and the closing phenylalanine or tryptophan. A D gene is named only where the DNA matches it firmly. Clone size is not always given. Where it is, it says once, few, many or a class for expanded clones.

clone size | D gene | J gene | V gene | CDR3 DNA | CDR3 protein
. | . | TRBJ1-6 | TRBV7-2 | TGTGCCAGCAGCGGGAGGACGGAACCCCTCCACTTT | CASSGRTEPLHF
once | TRBD1 | TRBJ2-2 | TRBV18 | TGTGCCAGCTCGACGGTACAGGGGGCAGGCACCGGGGAGCTGTTTTTT | CASSTVQGAGTGELFF
. | . | TRBJ1-2 | TRBV6-1 | TGTGCCAGCAGTGAAGCTGGGGGCGCCTACCGTGGCTACACCTTC | CASSEAGGAYRGYTF
. | TRBD1 | TRBJ1-2 | TRBV28 | TGTGCCAGCATCCTGAGGACCGGGACAGGGTACGGCTACACCTTC | CASILRTGTGYGYTF
. | TRBD1 | TRBJ1-3 | TRBV7-9 | TGTGCCAGCAGCGGGGACAGGGTGACTGGAAACACCATATATTTT | CASSGDRVTGNTIYF
. | . | TRBJ2-2 | TRBV18 | TGTGCCAGCTCACCCGACAGCCCAGCGAACACCGGGGAGCTGTTTTTT | CASSPDSPANTGELFF
. | TRBD2 | TRBJ2-5 | TRBV5-1 | TGCGCCAGCAGCTCAGCGGGGGGCAGCCAAGAGACCCAGTACTTC | CASSSAGGSQETQYF
few | TRBD1 | TRBJ1-1 | TRBV11-2 | TGTGCCAGCAGCTTAGATCTAACAGGGGTTGGCTTT | CASSLDLTGVGF
. | . | TRBJ1-1 | TRBV18 | TGTGCCAGCTCACCGAGTTTGGGAAGTAGGATGAACACTGAAGCTTTCTTT | CASSPSLGSRMNTEAFF
. | . | TRBJ1-1 | TRBV25-1 | TGTGCCAGCAGGGTGGGAATGAGCGCTGAAGCTTTCTTT | CASRVGMSAEAFF
once | . | TRBJ1-5 | TRBV7-9 | TGTGCCAGCAGCTTAACGGGGGATCAGCCCCAGCATTTT | CASSLTGDQPQHF
. | . | TRBJ1-3 | TRBV11-2 | TGTGCCAGCAGCTTATATCTTACCAGAGACTCTGGAAACACCATATATTTT | CASSLYLTRDSGNTIYF
. | TRBD2 | TRBJ2-5 | TRBV9 | TGTGCCAGCAGCGTAGAGCTCTGGCGGGAGGCGATAACACAAGAGACCCAGTACTTC | CASSVELWREAITQETQYF
. | . | TRBJ2-5 | TRBV6-6 | TGTGCCAGCAGCTCCAGGGGAGGGAGTGAGACCCAGTACTTC | CASSSRGGSETQYF
. | . | TRBJ2-5 | TRBV14 | TGTGCCAGCAGCCAGTTGGGCTTGGACGGGGAGACCCAGTACTTC | CASSQLGLDGETQYF
few | . | TRBJ1-1 | TRBV19 | TGTGCCAGTAGTATTGGACGCGTAGCCAACACTGAAGCTTTCTTT | CASSIGRVANTEAFF
. | . | TRBJ2-2 | TRBV28 | TGTGCCAGCAGAGTTCCAAACACCGGGGAGCTGTTTTTT | CASRVPNTGELFF
. | . | TRBJ2-7 | TRBV7-9 | TGTGCCAGCAGCTTAGTGAGCGGCTACGAGCAGTACTTC | CASSLVSGYEQYF
. | . | TRBJ2-3 | TRBV27 | TGTGCCAGCAGTTCCTGGGACTCCGCGGGCACAGATACGCAGTATTTT | CASSSWDSAGTDTQYF
. | TRBD1 | TRBJ2-3 | TRBV4-1 | TGCGCCAGCAGCCCCGGGACAGGGGGCTGGGATACGCAGTATTTT | CASSPGTGGWDTQYF
few | . | TRBJ2-5 | TRBV12-5 | TGTGCTAGTGGTTTTCAGGGGGGCCCTCGGGAGACCCAGTACTTC | CASGFQGGPRETQYF
. | . | TRBJ2-7 | TRBV5-4 | TGTGCCAGCAGCGCAAGGACAGAAAGCTCCTACGAGCAGTACTTC | CASSARTESSYEQYF
once | . | TRBJ1-5 | TRBV5-1 | TGCGCCAGCAGCTTGGCCCCCGCCGGGGGTGGCAATCAGCCCCAGCATTTT | CASSLAPAGGGNQPQHF
. | . | TRBJ2-5 | TRBV28 | TGTGCCAGCAGTTTGGGTCGCCAAGAGACCCAGTACTTC | CASSLGRQETQYF
. | TRBD1 | TRBJ1-5 | TRBV28 | TGTGCCAGCAGTTTTCCCCGGACAGGGGGATCCAATCAGCCCCAGCATTTT | CASSFPRTGGSNQPQHF
. | TRBD1 | TRBJ1-5 | TRBV6-5 | TGTGCCAGCAGAGGACAGGGTACTAATCAGCCCCAGCATTTT | CASRGQGTNQPQHF